The next 23 T cell receptor beta chains were all read from a single sample in a study of memory CD4+ T cells and cytomegalovirus serostatus. Profiling relied on immunoSEQ multiplex PCR, and the TCRdb table lists in-frame clones only, not all of them. The data show some 50,000 clones, roughly 79% seen once. The sort gate was single viable CD3+CD4+CD8-CD45RO+ cells for memory CD4+ T cells. Sequenced material: memory CD4+ T cells from blood. These TCRs come from an adult in good health and CMV-seronegative.

The DNA for the CDR3 is TGTGCCATTACGGGGACACTGCAAGATACGCAGTATTTT. Translated, it gives CAITGTLQDTQYF. The chain carries TRBV28 and TRBJ2-3; the D gene is possibly TRBD1 (6 bases). Trimming removed 10 bases from V and 5 bases from J, with 16 bases in between. CDR1 is MDHEN and CDR2 is SYDVKM in the germline V gene. The CDR3 sequence is 13 residues long.

The V call is TRBV28, the J call TRBJ1-2; no firm D call. Germline-derived CDR1 and CDR2 are MDHEN and SYDVKM. The CDR3 is made up of 16 amino acids. V was clipped by 2 bases and J by 7 bases, with 20 bases between them. CDR3 protein: CASSLVGRGLLGGYTF. The CDR3 nucleotides read TGTGCCAGCAGTTTAGTCGGTCGAGGACTTTTGGGTGGCTACACCTTC.

With respect to this clone: This sample includes further DNA sequences coding for the same CDR3. This CDR3 is CASSDRTLAKNIQYF. DNA of the CDR3: TGTGCCAGCAGTGACAGAACCCTAGCCAAAAACATTCAGTACTTC. The rearrangement links TRBV2 to TRBJ2-4; D gene unclear. CDR3 size: 15 residues. Trimming left V 3 bases short and J 0 bases short, with 9 bases between. Germline CDR1 is SNHLY and CDR2 is FYNNEI.

The V gene is TRBV5-1, the J gene TRBJ2-7; possibly TRBD1 or TRBD2 for D (6 bases each). V lost 3 bases and J 1 base, leaving 11 bases between the germline ends. The CDR3 is made up of 14 amino acids. The germline V gene has CDR1 SGHRS and CDR2 YFSETQ. The CDR3 DNA reads as TGCGCCAGCAGCTCAGGGGCGGGATCCTACGAGCAGTACTTC. Translated: CASSSGAGSYEQYF.

This clone was observed once. The chain carries TRBV6-1 and TRBJ2-3; 9 positions agree with TRBD1. Germline V gene data show CDR1 as MNHNS and CDR2 as SASEGT. The trim removed 6 bases at V and 4 bases at J, leaving 8 bases unmatched. There are 15 residues in the CDR3. In nucleotides, the CDR3 is TGTGCCAGCAGCCCAGGACAGGGGTTTCCAGATACGCAGTATTTT. As protein: CASSPGQGFPDTQYF.

The gene calls are TRBV7-9 and TRBJ2-1; 15 bases are shared with TRBD2. V lost 5 bases and J lost 4; bases outside the gene matches: 6. Per the germline V gene, CDR1 is SEHNR and CDR2 is FQNEAQ (reference sequence). There are 17 residues in the CDR3. CDR3 in amino acids: CASSPGGTSGRYNEQFF. CDR3 DNA: TGTGCCAGCAGCCCTGGAGGGACTAGCGGGAGGTACAATGAGCAGTTCTTC.

V is TRBV6-5 and J is TRBJ1-2; a weak D match, TRBD1 (6 bases). The CDR3 is 13 amino acids. Germline CDR1 and CDR2: MNHEY and SVGAGI. V was trimmed by 8 bases and J by 6 bases, leaving 16 bases between them. CDR3 in amino acids: CASLGGRGDGYTF. The DNA of the CDR3 is TGTGCCAGCCTGGGGGGCCGGGGGGATGGCTACACCTTC.

The rearrangement links TRBV19 to TRBJ2-7; D is unresolved. The CDR3 is 14 residues long. The V gene's germline CDR1 is LNHDA and CDR2 SQIVND (reference sequence). Between the trimmed V and J ends, which lost 4 bases and 3 bases, there was a span of 13 bases. CDR3 DNA sequence: TGTGCCAGTAGTACGCACCAGGACGGCTACGAGCAGTACTTC. This sequence encodes CASSTHQDGYEQYF.

This sequence joins TRBV7-2 and TRBJ2-7; D tentatively fits TRBD1 or TRBD2 (5 bases each). Germline CDR1 SGHTA, CDR2 FQGNSA. There are 18 residues in the CDR3. Deletions cut 0 bases from V and 2 bases from J, with 20 bases between. As DNA, the CDR3 is TGTGCCAGCAGCTTAGCCGGCCCGATGGGGGTGGGGACCTACGAGCAGTACTTC. This gives the protein CASSLAGPMGVGTYEQYF.

This clone was observed a few times. The chain employs TRBV28 and TRBJ2-4; 10 positions agree with TRBD1. The CDR3 has 16 residues. The J segment lost 9 bases and the V segment lost 4 bases, leaving 12 bases of the junction unmatched. Germline V CDR1 and CDR2: MDHEN, SYDVKM. The CDR3 nucleotides are TGTGCCAGCAGTTCCCCCGGGACAGGGGTTGTGGCCATTCAGTACTTC. Protein sequence: CASSSPGTGVVAIQYF. Full variable domain (outside the CDR3, taken from reference TRBV28 and TRBJ2-4): DVKVTQSSRYLVKRTGEKVFLECVQDMDHENMFWYRQDPGLGLRLIYFSYDVKMKEKGDIPEGYSVSREKKERFSLILESASTNQTSMYLCASSSPGTGVVAIQYFGAGTRLSVL.

V is TRBV7-2 and J is TRBJ2-3; the D is unclear. Germline loops: CDR1 SGHTA, CDR2 FQGNSA. The CDR3 contains 13 residues. Trimming removed 4 bases from V and 5 bases from J, with 10 bases in between. The CDR3 loop is CASSYALKDTQYF. CDR3 nucleotide sequence: TGTGCCAGCAGCTACGCCCTCAAAGATACGCAGTATTTT. The entire variable domain, with the rest obtained from reference TRBV7-2 and TRBJ2-3, is as follows: GAGVSQSPSNKVTEKGKDVELRCDPISGHTALYWYRQSLGQGLEFLIYFQGNSAPDKSGLPSDRFSAERTGGSVSTLTIQRTQQEDSAVYLCASSYALKDTQYFGPGTRLTVL.

The J gene is TRBJ1-5, the V gene TRBV4-3; TRBD1 matches 9 bases. Germline CDR1 LGHNA, CDR2 YSLEER. The CDR3 covers 15 residues. The trim removed 7 bases at V and 4 bases at J, leaving 8 bases unmatched. The CDR3 spells CASTYNRGPNQPQHF. CDR3 nucleotide sequence: TGCGCCAGCACATACAACAGGGGGCCAAATCAGCCCCAGCATTTT.

The chain has TRBV6-5 and TRBJ2-2, with a tentative D call TRBD2 (5 bases). Germline V gives CDR1 MNHEY, CDR2 SVGAGI. This CDR3 is built from 15 residues. Trimming removed 2 bases at V and 3 bases at J, with 10 bases between. CDR3 region: CASSYPKGDTGELFF. CDR3 nucleotides: TGTGCCAGCAGTTACCCCAAGGGAGACACCGGGGAGCTGTTTTTT.

The chain has TRBV7-9 and TRBJ1-2; D is uncertain. V was clipped by 11 bases and J by 6 bases, with 10 bases between them. This CDR3 is 10 amino acids long. Looked up from germline, CDR1 is SEHNR and CDR2 is FQNEAQ (reference sequence). Written as DNA, the CDR3 is TGTGCCGCTCAGACAAATGGCTACACCTTC. Translation: CAAQTNGYTF.

The rearrangement links TRBV29-1 to TRBJ1-2; D unresolved. The V end was cut by 2 bases, the J end by 5 bases, with 15 bases between. The CDR3 has 14 amino acids. Looked up from germline, CDR1 is SQVTM and CDR2 is ANQGSEA. The CDR3 here is CSVEPPTRIYGYTF. CDR3 sequence (DNA): TGCAGCGTTGAACCGCCTACTCGAATATATGGCTACACCTTC.

The chain uses TRBV5-1 and TRBJ2-2, with D maybe TRBD2 (5 bases). The V end lost 2 bases, the J end lost 3 bases, and 11 bases lay between the germline ends. Germline V gene lookup returns CDR1 SGHRS and CDR2 YFSETQ. CDR3 size: 15 residues. The CDR3 coding sequence is TGCGCCAGCAGCTTTGGCGGGCTCTACACCGGGGAGCTGTTTTTT. Translating it yields CASSFGGLYTGELFF.

The rearrangement uses TRBV14 and TRBJ1-6; D is unresolved. Germline lookup yields CDR1 SGHDN and CDR2 FVKESK. CDR3 length: 15 amino acids. The V and J ends lost 0 bases and 7 bases respectively, with 10 bases between them. As DNA, the CDR3 is TGTGCCAGCAGCCAAGATTTAACCCCGAATTCACCCCTCCACTTT. Its translation: CASSQDLTPNSPLHF.

The chain recombines TRBV6-5 with TRBJ1-1; D remains ambiguous. The germline V and J ends were trimmed by 1 base and 2 bases, with 8 bases remaining between them. The CDR3 loop spans 14 amino acids. Germline assignment: CDR1 MNHEY and CDR2 SVGAGI. CDR3 coding DNA: TGTGCCAGCAGTTACTATGAGGGCAACACTGAAGCTTTCTTT. This codes for CASSYYEGNTEAFF.

This rearrangement joins TRBV20-1 to TRBJ2-3; 7 bases are shared with TRBD1. V dropped 3 bases and J dropped 7; count of bases not matched to a gene: 1. The CDR3 has 11 amino acids. Germline V lookup: CDR1 DFQATT, CDR2 SNEGSKA (reference sequence). The CDR3 spells CSARTGNTQYF. CDR3 DNA: TGCAGTGCTAGGACAGGGAATACGCAGTATTTT.

The CDR3: CASSQGLSGYNEQFF. DNA of the CDR3: TGCGCCAGCAGCCAAGGCCTCAGCGGGTACAATGAGCAGTTCTTC. This sequence joins TRBV4-1 and TRBJ2-1; tentative D call: TRBD2 (6 bases). This CDR3 is built from 15 residues. V gave up 1 base and J gave up 4 bases, with 11 bases separating them. Germline V CDR1 and CDR2: MGHRA, YSYEKL.

The rearrangement uses TRBV2 and TRBJ2-4; 7 bases map to TRBD1. Germline loops: CDR1 SNHLY, CDR2 FYNNEI. V gave up 4 bases and J gave up 1 base; unmatched junction bases: 4. The CDR3 contains 15 residues. CDR3 bases: TGTGCCAGCAGTGCGAAACAGGGGGCCAAAAACATTCAGTACTTC. This encodes CASSAKQGAKNIQYF.

This chain joins TRBV6-6 and TRBJ2-5; the match to TRBD1 covers 8 bases. There are 14 residues in the CDR3. CDR1 is MNHNY, CDR2 SVGAGI, per germline (reference sequence). J gave up 9 bases and V 2 bases, and 8 bases lay outside the gene matches. The DNA for the CDR3 is TGTGCCAGCAGTTACGGGGACAGGCAGTCGGCCCAGTACTTC. Protein sequence: CASSYGDRQSAQYF.

The rearrangement joins TRBV7-3 to TRBJ1-1, with D possibly TRBD1 on 5 matching bases. Germline V gene data show CDR1 as SGHTA and CDR2 as FQGTGA. The CDR3 runs 13 residues. V shed 4 bases and J shed 5 bases, with 11 bases lying between them. The CDR3 protein is CASSSSGGTEAFF. The CDR3 region has the DNA TGTGCCAGCAGCTCCTCGGGGGGGACTGAAGCTTTCTTT.